The TCR beta chain described here comes from a study of CD8+CD57+ T cells in acquired aplastic anemia. Study context: Isolated CD4+ and CD8+ cells, once sorted, yielded DNA averaging about 3.2 ug.

All patients picked for sequencing had shown, by flow cytometry, an expansion of CD8+CD57+ cells. A severe acquired aplastic anemia diagnosis applied to all patients. All patients were therapy-naive when blood was sampled. The CDR3 covers 14 residues. V trimming: 10 bases; J trimming: 0 bases; junction bases outside the gene matches: 6. CDR1 is ENHRY, CDR2 SYGVKD, per germline. Study-wide results and caveats: The CD8+ Simpson's diversity of patients and controls was not significantly different.

TCR beta VDJ combinations and CDR3 sequences were profiled from genomic DNA. TCRdb re-analysed the reads in MiXCR, keeping a single row per CDR3 protein. The table records 150,000 to 200,000 distinct CDR3 sequences, around 50% of them present only once. This clonotype was counted ten times or more. Its matching antigen is unknown. This receptor was identified in a human donor with aplastic anemia. Input material: sorted CD4+, CD8+, or CD8+CD57+ T cells (not recorded which) from PBMCs. This chain joins TRBV10-3 and TRBJ1-3; TRBD1 aligns across 7 bases. CDR3: CATVTGDSGNTIYF. DNA for the CDR3: TGTGCCACTGTCACAGGGGACTCTGGAAACACCATATATTTT.